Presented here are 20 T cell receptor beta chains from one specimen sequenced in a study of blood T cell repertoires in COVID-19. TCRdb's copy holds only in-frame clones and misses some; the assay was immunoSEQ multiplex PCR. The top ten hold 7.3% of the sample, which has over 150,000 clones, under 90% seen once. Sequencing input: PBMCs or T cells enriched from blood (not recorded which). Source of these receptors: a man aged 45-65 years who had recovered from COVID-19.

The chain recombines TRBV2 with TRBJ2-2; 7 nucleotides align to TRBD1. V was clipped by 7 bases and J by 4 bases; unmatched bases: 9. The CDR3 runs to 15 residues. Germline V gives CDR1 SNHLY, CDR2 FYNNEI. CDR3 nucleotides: TGTGCCAGCAAAACACAGGGGTCGCGCACCGGGGAGCTGTTTTTT. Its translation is CASKTQGSRTGELFF. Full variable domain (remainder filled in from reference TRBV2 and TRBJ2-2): EPEVTQTPSHQVTQMGQEVILRCVPISNHLYFYWYRQILGQKVEFLVSFYNNEISEKSEIFDDQFSVERPDGSNFTLKIRSTKLEDSAMYFCASKTQGSRTGELFFGEGSRLTVL.

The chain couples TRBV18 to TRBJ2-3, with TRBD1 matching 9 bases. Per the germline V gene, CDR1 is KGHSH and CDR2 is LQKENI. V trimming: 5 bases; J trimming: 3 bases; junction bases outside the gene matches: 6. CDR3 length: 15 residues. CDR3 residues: CASSEGTGKTDTQYF. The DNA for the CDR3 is TGTGCCAGCTCAGAAGGGACAGGGAAAACAGATACGCAGTATTTT.

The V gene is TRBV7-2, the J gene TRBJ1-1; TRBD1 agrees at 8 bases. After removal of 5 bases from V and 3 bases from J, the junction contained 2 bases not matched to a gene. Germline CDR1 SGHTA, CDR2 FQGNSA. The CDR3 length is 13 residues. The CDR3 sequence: CASSRQGYTEAFF. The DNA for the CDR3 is TGTGCCAGCAGCAGACAGGGGTACACTGAAGCTTTCTTT.

The CDR3 loop reads CASSKMDRAGNTIYF. The CDR3, as DNA: TGTGCCAGCAGCAAGATGGACAGGGCCGGAAACACCATATATTTT. V is TRBV9 and J is TRBJ1-3, with 8 bases aligning to TRBD1. J lost 4 bases, V lost 4 bases, and 7 bases had no gene match. From germline, CDR1 is SGDLS and CDR2 YYNGEE. The CDR3 has 15 residues.

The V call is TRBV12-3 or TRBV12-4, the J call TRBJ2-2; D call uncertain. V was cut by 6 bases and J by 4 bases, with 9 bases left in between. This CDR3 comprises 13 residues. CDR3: CASRVQFTGELFF. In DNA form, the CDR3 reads TGTGCCAGCAGGGTACAGTTCACCGGGGAGCTGTTTTTT.

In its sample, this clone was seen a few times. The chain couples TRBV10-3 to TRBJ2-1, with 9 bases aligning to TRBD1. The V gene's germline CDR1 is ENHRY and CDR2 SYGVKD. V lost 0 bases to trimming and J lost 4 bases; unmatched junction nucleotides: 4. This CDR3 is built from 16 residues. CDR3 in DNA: TGTGCCATCAGTGAGTCCGGGACAGGGAAGTACAATGAGCAGTTCTTC. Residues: CAISESGTGKYNEQFF.

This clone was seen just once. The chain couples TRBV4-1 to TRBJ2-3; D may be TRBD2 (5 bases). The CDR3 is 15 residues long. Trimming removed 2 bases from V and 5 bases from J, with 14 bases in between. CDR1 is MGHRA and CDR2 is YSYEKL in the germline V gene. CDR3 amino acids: CASSQLDWERDTQYF. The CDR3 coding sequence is TGCGCCAGCAGCCAATTGGACTGGGAACGAGATACGCAGTATTTT.

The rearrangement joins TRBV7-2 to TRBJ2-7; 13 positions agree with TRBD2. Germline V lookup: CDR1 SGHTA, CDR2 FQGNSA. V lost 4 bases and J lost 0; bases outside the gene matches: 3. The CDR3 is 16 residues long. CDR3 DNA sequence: TGTGCCAGCAGCTACTGGACTAGCGGGAGCTCCTACGAGCAGTACTTC. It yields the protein CASSYWTSGSSYEQYF.

The CDR3 is CAWRLRSPLHF. CDR3 nucleotide sequence: TGTGCCTGGAGGCTACGTTCACCCCTCCACTTT. The chain joins TRBV30 to TRBJ1-6; D remains unclear. Looked up from germline, CDR1 is GTSNPN and CDR2 is SVGIG (reference sequence). The CDR3 is 11 amino acids. V was shortened by 3 bases and J by 9 bases, with 6 bases between the two germline ends.

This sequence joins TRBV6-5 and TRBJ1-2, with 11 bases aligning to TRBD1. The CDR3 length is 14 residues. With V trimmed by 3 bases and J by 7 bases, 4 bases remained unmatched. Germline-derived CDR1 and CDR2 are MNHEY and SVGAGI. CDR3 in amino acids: CASSYGQGAFGYTF. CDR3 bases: TGTGCCAGCAGTTATGGACAGGGGGCTTTTGGCTACACCTTC.

The CDR3 nucleotides read TGTGCCAGTAAACGGGAAGTGGATGGCTACACCTTC. Translating it yields CASKREVDGYTF. The V and J genes are TRBV19 and TRBJ1-2; D is ambiguous. V gave up 7 bases and J gave up 6 bases, with 12 bases separating them. The CDR3 extends over 12 amino acids. CDR1 and CDR2 from the germline V gene are LNHDA and SQIVND (reference sequence).

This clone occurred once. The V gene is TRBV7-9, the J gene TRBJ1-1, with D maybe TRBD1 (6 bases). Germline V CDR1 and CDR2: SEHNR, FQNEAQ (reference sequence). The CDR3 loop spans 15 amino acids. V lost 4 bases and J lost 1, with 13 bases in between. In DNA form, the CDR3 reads TGTGCCAGCAGCTCTACCGGGACAAGGAACACTGAAGCTTTCTTT. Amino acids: CASSSTGTRNTEAFF. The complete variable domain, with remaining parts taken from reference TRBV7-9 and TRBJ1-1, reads DTGVSQNPRHKITKRGQNVTFRCDPISEHNRLYWYRQTLGQGPEFLTYFQNEAQLEKSRLLSDRFSAERPKGSFSTLEIQRTEQGDSAMYLCASSSTGTRNTEAFFGQGTRLTVV.

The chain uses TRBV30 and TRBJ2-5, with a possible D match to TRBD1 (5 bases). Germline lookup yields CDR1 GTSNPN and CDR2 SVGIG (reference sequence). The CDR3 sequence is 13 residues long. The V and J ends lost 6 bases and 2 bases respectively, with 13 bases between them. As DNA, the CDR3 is TGTGCCTGCAATGGACACACGCAAGAGACCCAGTACTTC. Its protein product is CACNGHTQETQYF.

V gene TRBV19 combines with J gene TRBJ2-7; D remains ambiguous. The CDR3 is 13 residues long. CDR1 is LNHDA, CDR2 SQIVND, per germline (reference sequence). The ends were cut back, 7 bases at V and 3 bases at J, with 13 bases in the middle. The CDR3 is CASTRTHGYEQYF. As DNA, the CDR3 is TGTGCCAGTACCCGAACTCATGGCTACGAGCAGTACTTC.

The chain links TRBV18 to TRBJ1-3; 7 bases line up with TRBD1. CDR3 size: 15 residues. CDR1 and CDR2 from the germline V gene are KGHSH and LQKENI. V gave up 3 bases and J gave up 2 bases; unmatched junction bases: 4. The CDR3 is CASSPATGTGNTIYF. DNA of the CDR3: TGTGCCAGCTCACCCGCGACAGGGACTGGAAACACCATATATTTT.

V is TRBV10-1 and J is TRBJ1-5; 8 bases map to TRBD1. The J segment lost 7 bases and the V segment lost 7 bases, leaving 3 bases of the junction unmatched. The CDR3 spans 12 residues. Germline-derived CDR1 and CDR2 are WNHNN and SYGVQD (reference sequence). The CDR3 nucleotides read TGCGCCAGCACAGGGGGCGCCCAGCCCCAGCATTTT. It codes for CASTGGAQPQHF.

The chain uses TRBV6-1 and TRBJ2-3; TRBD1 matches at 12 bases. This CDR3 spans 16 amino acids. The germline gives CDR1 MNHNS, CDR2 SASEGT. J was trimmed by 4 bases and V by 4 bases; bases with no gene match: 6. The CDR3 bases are TGTGCCAGCAGTGCCTGGGACAGGGGGCTCGCAGATACGCAGTATTTT. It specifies CASSAWDRGLADTQYF.

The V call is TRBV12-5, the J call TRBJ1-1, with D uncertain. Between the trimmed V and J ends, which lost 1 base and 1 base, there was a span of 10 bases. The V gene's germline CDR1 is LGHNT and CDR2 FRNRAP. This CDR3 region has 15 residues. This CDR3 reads CASGLEVRSNTEAFF. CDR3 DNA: TGTGCTAGTGGTTTGGAGGTCAGGTCGAACACTGAAGCTTTCTTT.

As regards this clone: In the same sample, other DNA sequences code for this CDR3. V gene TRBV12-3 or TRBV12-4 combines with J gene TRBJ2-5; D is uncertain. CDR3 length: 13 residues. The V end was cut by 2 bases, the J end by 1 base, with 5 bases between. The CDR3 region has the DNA TGTGCCAGCAGTTTACGGAGCCAAGAGACCCAGTACTTC. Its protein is CASSLRSQETQYF.

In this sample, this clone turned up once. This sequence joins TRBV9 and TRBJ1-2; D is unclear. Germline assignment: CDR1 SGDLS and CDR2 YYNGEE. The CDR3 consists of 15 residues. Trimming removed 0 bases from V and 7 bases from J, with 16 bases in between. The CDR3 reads CASSVEASDRGGYTF. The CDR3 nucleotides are TGTGCCAGCAGCGTAGAAGCGTCGGATCGGGGTGGCTACACCTTC.